Presented here are 8 T cell receptor beta chains from one specimen sequenced in a study of blood T cell repertoires in COVID-19. Clones were read by immunoSEQ multiplex PCR, and TCRdb kept only the in-frame ones, dropping some. Counted here are tens of thousands of clones, roughly 83% occurring once; the ten biggest clones make up roughly 25%. Sample: peripheral blood. These receptors originate from a human donor in a cohort sampled during active COVID-19.

In this sample, this clone turned up a few times. The gene calls are TRBV4-2 and TRBJ2-7; D is ambiguous. In germline, CDR1 is LGHNA, CDR2 YNFKEQ. Trimming pared 1 base from V and 1 base from J, leaving 11 bases between. This CDR3 contains 15 residues. The CDR3 DNA reads as TGTGCCAGCAGCCAAGTCGGCAGAGGATCCTACGAGCAGTACTTC. It yields the protein CASSQVGRGSYEQYF.

The chain carries TRBV9 and TRBJ2-5; 7 bases line up with TRBD1. Germline CDR1 reads SGDLS; CDR2 reads YYNGEE. The CDR3 totals 14 residues. With 4 bases clipped from V and 5 bases from J, the junction kept 8 bases outside the gene matches. As DNA, the CDR3 is TGTGCCAGCAGCTCACAGGGGTCTGGGGAGACCCAGTACTTC. As protein: CASSSQGSGETQYF.

Concerning this clone itself: Other DNA sequences within the sample encode an identical CDR3. The chain couples TRBV28 to TRBJ2-3; 14 positions agree with TRBD2. Unmatched junction bases numbered 6, after V lost 4 bases and J lost 6 bases. The CDR3 sequence is 16 residues long. CDR1 and CDR2 (germline): MDHEN, SYDVKM. CDR3 nucleotide sequence: TGTGCCAGCAGTTGGGGACTAGCGGGAGTCGGGGATACGCAGTATTTT. The encoded protein is CASSWGLAGVGDTQYF.

The rearrangement links TRBV27 to TRBJ1-2; perhaps TRBD1 as D (6 bases). V was clipped by 3 bases and J by 4 bases, with 9 bases between them. The V gene's germline CDR1 is MNHEY and CDR2 SMNVEV (reference sequence). This CDR3 contains 13 residues. CDR3 DNA sequence: TGTGCCAGCAGTTTTGGGGGCCCCTATGGCTACACCTTC. Protein product: CASSFGGPYGYTF.

This clone was detected only once. J is TRBJ1-2 and V is TRBV5-6, with TRBD1 as a possible D gene (6 bases). The V gene's germline CDR1 is SGHDT and CDR2 YYEEEE. The CDR3 has 14 residues. Trimming removed 2 bases from V and 3 bases from J, with 11 bases in between. DNA for the CDR3: TGTGCCAGCAGCTTACAGGGTAGGGACTATGGCTACACCTTC. Its protein product is CASSLQGRDYGYTF.

The chain has TRBV28 and TRBJ2-7; D remains unclear. CDR1 and CDR2 from the germline V gene are MDHEN and SYDVKM. The CDR3 totals 18 residues. V dropped 1 base and J dropped 2 bases, with 21 bases sitting between them. CDR3: CASSLFVFGLVRPYEQYF. For the CDR3, the DNA is TGTGCCAGCAGTTTATTTGTTTTCGGTTTGGTGAGGCCCTACGAGCAGTACTTC.

The J gene is TRBJ1-1, the V gene TRBV7-9; tentatively, D is TRBD1 (6 bases). CDR1 and CDR2 from the germline V gene are SEHNR and FQNEAQ (reference sequence). V lost 2 bases, J lost 5 bases, and 15 bases lay in between. The CDR3 totals 15 residues. The CDR3 DNA is TGTGCCAGCAGCTTAATTGCGGGGGCGAATACTGAAGCTTTCTTT. As protein: CASSLIAGANTEAFF.

V gene TRBV5-1 combines with J gene TRBJ2-7; perhaps TRBD1 as D (6 bases). Germline CDR1 reads SGHRS; CDR2 reads YFSETQ. Trimming took off 0 bases at V and 0 bases at J, with 16 bases between the two ends. The CDR3 has 17 residues. This chain's CDR3 is CASSLGGPGIYSYEQYF. CDR3 DNA: TGCGCCAGCAGCTTGGGGGGGCCAGGGATCTACTCCTACGAGCAGTACTTC.